These 15 T cell receptor beta chains originate from one sample sequenced in a study of blood T cells in healthy people across ages. The use of a sample-barcoded 5' primer and a J-beta primer mix characterized a second PCR of about 6 to 12 cycles. TCRdb ran MiXCR on the 5' RACE reads and lists one entry per CDR3 protein. The table lists about 1.7 million distinct CDR3 sequences, approximately 28% of them singletons. Sequences were obtained from blood. These TCRs come from a woman in her twenties or thirties in good health.

J is TRBJ1-3 and V is TRBV7-8, with D maybe TRBD1 (5 bases). Trimming pared 0 bases from V and 0 bases from J, leaving 9 bases between. The CDR3 is 16 amino acids. CDR1 and CDR2 (germline): SGHVS, FQNEAQ. The CDR3 reads CASSLADDSSGNTIYF. CDR3 nucleotide sequence: TGTGCCAGCAGCTTAGCCGACGACAGCTCTGGAAACACCATATATTTT.

The chain is built from TRBV5-1 and TRBJ2-5; D may match TRBD1 or TRBD2 (5 bases each). This CDR3 is 15 amino acids long. Germline V gene data show CDR1 as SGHRS and CDR2 as YFSETQ. Between the trimmed V and J ends, which lost 3 bases and 3 bases, there was a span of 15 bases. The CDR3 bases are TGCGCCAGCAGCTCTTCCGGGACGCACGAAGAGACCCAGTACTTC. Amino acid sequence: CASSSSGTHEETQYF.

This chain links TRBV20-1 with TRBJ2-1; D is undetermined. This CDR3 contains 13 residues. Germline V CDR1 and CDR2: DFQATT, SNEGSKA (reference sequence). With 5 bases removed from V and 0 bases from J, the gap between germline ends came to 8 bases. CDR3 coding DNA: TGCAGTGCTCTCGCTGACTCCTACAATGAGCAGTTCTTC. Translation gives CSALADSYNEQFF.

This clonotype was picked up a small number of times. V usage is TRBV6-6 and J usage is TRBJ2-6; tentative D call: TRBD1 (6 bases). V was trimmed by 6 bases and J by 0 bases, leaving 15 bases between them. The CDR3 runs to 17 residues. Germline V gives CDR1 MNHNY, CDR2 SVGAGI (reference sequence). Written as DNA, the CDR3 is TGTGCCAGCAGACCGACAGGCGTGAGCTCTGGGGCCAACGTCCTGACTTTC. This gives the protein CASRPTGVSSGANVLTF.

Details on this clonotype: This clone may be a read error of a much larger clone one base away. The chain has TRBV12-3 or TRBV12-4 and TRBJ2-5; tentatively, D is TRBD1 (7 bases). The germline V and J ends were trimmed by 6 bases and 2 bases, with 13 bases remaining between them. The CDR3 is 14 amino acids. This chain's CDR3 is CASRWRDRQETQYF. DNA of the CDR3: TGTGCCAGCAGGTGGAGGGACAGACAAGAGACCCAGTACTTC.

The table lists this clonotype with many counts. This sequence joins TRBV7-3 and TRBJ2-5; D is ambiguous. The germline V and J ends were trimmed by 2 bases and 5 bases, with 12 bases remaining between them. The length of the CDR3 is 14 residues. Germline V lookup: CDR1 SGHTA, CDR2 FQGTGA. The DNA for the CDR3 is TGTGCCAGCAGCTTAGGGATGAGTCGGGAGACCCAGTACTTC. Translated: CASSLGMSRETQYF.

This clonotype was counted a few times. This chain joins TRBV7-2 and TRBJ1-2; 9 positions agree with TRBD1. The CDR3 has 14 amino acids. Germline CDR1 reads SGHTA; CDR2 reads FQGNSA. V shed 5 bases, J shed 7 bases, and the junction held 8 bases outside the gene matches. The DNA for the CDR3 is TGTGCCAGCAGCGGACCCGGGACAGGGTTTGGCTACACCTTC. Residues: CASSGPGTGFGYTF.

A remark on this clonotype: One end of the junction fails to match germline, which may point to a read error. V is TRBV5-6 and J is TRBJ1-5; no definite D call. The CDR3 consists of 14 residues. Germline CDR1 is SGHDT and CDR2 is YYEEEE. CDR3 protein: CASSLEQPNQPLHF. In nucleotides, the CDR3 is TGTGCCAGCAGCTTGGAACAACCTAATCAGCCCCTGCATTTT. Full variable domain (outside the CDR3, taken from reference TRBV5-6 and TRBJ1-5): DAGVTQSPTHLIKTRGQQVTLRCSPKSGHDTVSWYQQALGQGPQFIFQYYEEEERQRGNFPDRFSGHQFPNYSSELNVNALLLGDSALYLCASSLEQPNQPLHFGDGTRLSIL.

There are a few counts of this clonotype. The rearrangement links TRBV5-1 to TRBJ2-3, with 8 bases matching TRBD2. Germline CDR1 SGHRS, CDR2 YFSETQ. Losses at the gene ends were 4 bases for V and 4 bases for J; bases not matched to a gene: 11. The CDR3 extends over 16 amino acids. The CDR3 spells CASSPIGTSDADTQYF. CDR3 nucleotides: TGCGCCAGCAGCCCCATAGGGACTAGTGACGCAGATACGCAGTATTTT.

The chain recombines TRBV2 with TRBJ2-7; D ambiguous. The CDR3 extends over 14 amino acids. From germline, CDR1 is SNHLY and CDR2 FYNNEI. The V and J ends lost 8 bases and 2 bases respectively, with 16 bases between them. The CDR3 is CASRLVEATYEQYF. CDR3 nucleotides: TGTGCCAGCCGGTTGGTCGAGGCGACCTACGAGCAGTACTTC.

This clonotype occurred many times. The chain combines TRBV4-3 with TRBJ2-1; no clear D gene. CDR3 length equals 16 residues. With 3 bases removed from V and 2 bases from J, the gap between germline ends came to 14 bases. Germline lookup yields CDR1 LGHNA and CDR2 YSLEER. CDR3 sequence (DNA): TGCGCCAGCAGCCACACGGGTTTTATTGCCTACAATGAGCAGTTCTTC. Protein product: CASSHTGFIAYNEQFF.

The genes are TRBV28 and TRBJ2-7; D perhaps matches TRBD1 (6 bases). V gave up 3 bases and J gave up 0 bases, with 12 bases separating them. CDR1 is MDHEN, CDR2 SYDVKM, per germline. The CDR3 consists of 15 residues. The CDR3 nucleotides are TGTGCCAGCAGTTTGCACCGGGACAACTCCTACGAGCAGTACTTC. This sequence encodes CASSLHRDNSYEQYF.

V is TRBV20-1 and J is TRBJ2-7, with 12 bases aligning to TRBD1. Unmatched junction bases numbered 9, after V lost 7 bases and J lost 5 bases. Per the germline V gene, CDR1 is DFQATT and CDR2 is SNEGSKA (reference sequence). The CDR3 runs 14 residues. As DNA, the CDR3 is TGCAGTGAGTGTAGGGGACAGGGGGCCCACGAGCAGTACTTC. Amino acid sequence: CSECRGQGAHEQYF.

The chain combines TRBV6-6 with TRBJ1-2, with D unresolved. Between the trimmed V and J ends, which lost 2 bases and 5 bases, there was a span of 12 bases. CDR3 length: 14 residues. Per germline, CDR1 MNHNY and CDR2 SVGAGI (reference sequence). CDR3 loop: CASSYSAPEYGYTF. The CDR3 coding sequence is TGTGCCAGCAGTTACAGCGCCCCAGAGTATGGCTACACCTTC.

The V gene is TRBV20-1, the J gene TRBJ1-2; D remains ambiguous. CDR1 and CDR2 from the germline V gene are DFQATT and SNEGSKA (reference sequence). CDR3 length equals 11 residues. The ends were cut back, 3 bases at V and 5 bases at J, with 7 bases in the middle. This CDR3 reads CSARHGYGYTF. The CDR3 coding sequence is TGCAGTGCTAGGCATGGGTATGGCTACACCTTC.